A selection of T cell receptor beta chains follows, all from one sample in a study of blood T cell repertoires in COVID-19. This table comes from immunoSEQ multiplex PCR, and its TCRdb copy is limited to in-frame clones, with some not included. Of 150,000 to 200,000 clones listed, about 82% are singletons. The sample consisted of PBMCs or T cells enriched from blood (not recorded which). The receptors were sampled from a woman in her twenties or thirties who had recovered from COVID-19. Both conserved end residues are trimmed from each CDR3. Each record gives: J gene, CDR3 length, V gene, CDR3 protein.

>TRBJ2-4|14|TRBV6-1
ASSEADGTALNIQY
>TRBJ1-1|11|TRBV5-1
ASSLAGRGSAF
>TRBJ2-1|16|TRBV10-2
ASSEYPGTRGAYNEQF
>TRBJ2-1|11|TRBV12-3/TRBV12-4
ASRSPGHNEQF
>TRBJ2-3|14|TRBV24-1
ATSDPSRVGTDTQY
>TRBJ1-1|11|TRBV9
ASNGGADAEAF
>TRBJ2-5|12|TRBV28
ASSSPGQAETQY
>TRBJ2-7|11|TRBV28
ASSPRSGVEQY
>TRBJ2-7|10|TRBV28
ASEQGSDEQY
>TRBJ1-2|12|TRBV28
ASSLMPGAHGYT
>TRBJ2-3|12|TRBV10-3
AIRGTSGSDTQY
>TRBJ2-1|12|TRBV5-1
ASSFGGSYNEQF
>TRBJ2-1|13|TRBV28
ASSFTSGRRGEQF
>TRBJ1-1|11|TRBV27
ASSWSMNTEAF
>TRBJ2-5|15|TRBV5-6
ASSSGLAGGFGETQY